Listed below are T cell receptor beta chains from one sample, sequenced in a study of control samples from healthy donors and cancer patients. Only in-frame clones appear in the TCRdb table, and some are missing; sequencing was by immunoSEQ multiplex PCR. There are tens of thousands of clones in the sample; around nine tenths occur only once, and under 0.95% lies in the top ten. What was sequenced was PBMCs. All receptors derive from a man aged 25 to 40 with colorectal cancer. The conserved cysteine and the conserved F or W are not part of the CDR3 here.

J,V,CDR3
TRBJ1-2,TRBV4-3,ASSQTEGDGYT
TRBJ2-1,TRBV18,ASSPPVGRTGGYNEQF
TRBJ2-1,TRBV30,AWSVQGSLGYNEQF
TRBJ1-1,TRBV5-5,ASSLGQSYLNTEAF
TRBJ1-1,TRBV4-1,ASSQGPQQGTYMNTEAF
TRBJ2-2,TRBV7-8,ASSLGESTGELF
TRBJ2-2,TRBV5-6,ASSLQGTSTGELF
TRBJ1-3,TRBV3-1/TRBV3-2,ASSPTPSGNTIY
TRBJ1-2,TRBV7-2,ASSFGTVYGYT
TRBJ2-7,TRBV6-2/TRBV6-3,ASSYKGYGGGTYEQY
TRBJ1-1,TRBV9,ASSGTGRANTEAF
TRBJ1-5,TRBV19,ASSIGGAGGPQH
TRBJ2-1,TRBV4-1,ASSQDNWTGGKRYEQF
TRBJ1-3,TRBV2,ASSPDQNRNTIY
TRBJ2-5,TRBV7-8,ASSFGLAIQETQY
TRBJ1-1,TRBV6-2/TRBV6-3,ASSYRTGTGHSNTEAF
TRBJ1-2,TRBV2,ASSETRLAGTVYT
TRBJ1-2,TRBV11-2,ASSLDGGRSRGYT
TRBJ1-5,TRBV6-5,ASSDWVGQPQH
TRBJ2-2,TRBV5-6,ASSERQGWTTGELF
TRBJ1-1,TRBV6-1,ASSEEVIVNTEAF
TRBJ1-6,TRBV5-1,ASSPLEGTQSPLH
TRBJ1-1,TRBV13,ASSPRDTVRAF
TRBJ2-2,TRBV7-6,ASSPRDYPSTGELF
TRBJ2-1,TRBV19,ASTGLVNEQF
TRBJ2-3,TRBV6-5,ASASGGGAADTQY
TRBJ1-6,TRBV27,ASSLSEGGTNSPLH
TRBJ2-3,TRBV29-1,SAVGASGRTDTQY
TRBJ2-7,TRBV6-8,ASGDISSYEQY
TRBJ2-3,TRBV11-2,ASSLGRVTQY
TRBJ1-5,TRBV20-1,SASTGGQPQH
TRBJ1-3,TRBV29-1,SVVKVSGNTIY
TRBJ1-6,TRBV6-5,ASVPGTDNNSPLH